This TCR beta chain emerged from a study of T cells after yellow fever vaccination. Findings and caveats of the study: Although most clonotypes did not, a small share appeared in both CD4 and CD8 compartments. Weaker, the secondary response peaked sooner, at day 5 versus 15.

This CDR3 has 13 amino acids. Germline CDR1 reads SGHTA; CDR2 reads FQGNSA. Trimming cost V 4 bases and J 10 bases; bases outside gene matches: 7. TCR cDNA was made by 5'RACE template switching, adding a universal primer site and UMIs. MiXCR, applied by TCRdb to the 5' RACE reads, yields one record per CDR3 protein. Found here are about 200,000 distinct CDR3 sequences, more than 3% of them singletons; the top ten hold around 3%. Points on this clonotype: As yet, its antigen is unknown.

The chain couples TRBV7-2 to TRBJ2-1, with 7 bases identical to TRBD2. The receptor was derived from a man between 18 and 29 years old who received the YFV17D yellow fever vaccine. The starting material was CD4+ T cells sorted from PBMCs, obtained 10 days after the yellow fever booster vaccination. The CDR3 sequence is CASSWTRGGEQFF. The CDR3 DNA sequence: TGTGCCAGCAGCTGGACTAGGGGAGGCGAGCAGTTCTTC.